This entry lists 23 T cell receptor beta chains sequenced from one sample in a study of control samples from healthy donors and cancer patients. Method: immunoSEQ multiplex PCR; TCRdb's copy keeps in-frame clones and lacks some. The sample holds over 20,000 clones, 82% seen once. Sequencing used PBMCs. Source of these receptors: a man aged 60-69 years with colorectal cancer.

The V and J genes are TRBV18 and TRBJ2-3, with 12 bases that match TRBD2. Per the germline V gene, CDR1 is KGHSH and CDR2 is LQKENI. V dropped 6 bases and J dropped 4; count of bases not matched to a gene: 8. The CDR3 length is 16 residues. The CDR3 sequence is CASSPRLAGEADTQYF. The CDR3 DNA reads TGTGCCAGCTCTCCGAGACTAGCGGGGGAGGCAGATACGCAGTATTTT.

This clone occurred once. This chain connects TRBV6-5 to TRBJ1-6, with D hard to call. V shed 5 bases and J shed 7 bases, with 12 bases lying between them. Germline CDR1 and CDR2: MNHEY and SVGAGI. The length of the CDR3 is 14 residues. The CDR3 spells CASSPRDHNSPLHF. CDR3 nucleotides: TGTGCCAGCAGTCCAAGGGATCACAATTCACCCCTCCACTTT.

This rearrangement joins TRBV4-1 to TRBJ1-3; the D gene is possibly TRBD1 (5 bases). CDR1 is MGHRA, CDR2 YSYEKL, per germline. CDR3 length: 14 amino acids. V gave up 4 bases and J gave up 4 bases, with 11 bases separating them. CDR3 nucleotides: TGCGCCAGCAGCCCGGGGGGGTTAGGAAACACCATATATTTT. Translating it yields CASSPGGLGNTIYF.

This rearrangement joins TRBV30 to TRBJ1-5; D remains unclear. V lost 3 bases and J 5 bases, leaving 11 bases between the germline ends. The CDR3 spans 13 residues. From germline, CDR1 is GTSNPN and CDR2 SVGIG (reference sequence). This chain's CDR3 is CAWSGFTDQPQHF. The CDR3 DNA follows: TGTGCCTGGAGCGGATTTACAGATCAGCCCCAGCATTTT.

J is TRBJ1-5 and V is TRBV6-6; D not certain. Trimming removed 6 bases at V and 4 bases at J, with 13 bases between. Germline V gene lookup returns CDR1 MNHNY and CDR2 SVGAGI (reference sequence). This CDR3 comprises 14 residues. In DNA, the CDR3 is TGTGCCAGCAGCCTTCGGGGAGGGAATCAGCCCCAGCATTTT. As protein: CASSLRGGNQPQHF.

The V and J genes are TRBV5-4 and TRBJ2-1; 8 bases match TRBD2. The CDR3 has 15 amino acids. The germline gives CDR1 SGHNT, CDR2 YYREEE (reference sequence). V was pared by 2 bases and J by 9 bases, with 10 bases of the junction left unmatched. The CDR3 here is CASSFLAGGHFEQFF. The CDR3 DNA sequence: TGTGCCAGCAGCTTCCTGGCGGGGGGACACTTTGAGCAGTTCTTC.

The chain couples TRBV7-8 to TRBJ1-1; TRBD1 aligns across 7 bases. The V gene's germline CDR1 is SGHVS and CDR2 FQNEAQ. There are 13 residues in the CDR3. J lost 5 bases, V lost 7 bases, and 7 bases had no gene match. CDR3 sequence: CASTLTGWTEAFF. For the CDR3, the DNA is TGTGCCAGCACCCTGACAGGGTGGACTGAAGCTTTCTTT.

This clone was observed a single time. Because the CDR3's place on the DNA is in doubt, the DNA is left out and the CDR3 is given as listed by TCRdb. This chain joins TRBV5-1 and TRBJ2-7; TRBD2, the D gene given by the table, was not confirmed from the DNA. The CDR3 spans 12 amino acids, including both terminal residues. CDR1 and CDR2 (germline): SGHRS, YFSETQ. This CDR3 reads CASSWAGGAKYF.

Here the CDR3 DNA reads TGTGCCTGGAGTTATGTCTCGGGACGGACTAATGAAAAACTGTTTTTT. It codes for CAWSYVSGRTNEKLFF. This chain joins TRBV30 and TRBJ1-4, with D perhaps matching TRBD1 (5 bases). The CDR3 totals 16 residues. Looked up from germline, CDR1 is GTSNPN and CDR2 is SVGIG (reference sequence). Trimming removed 2 bases at V and 2 bases at J, with 15 bases between.

V gene TRBV6-5 combines with J gene TRBJ2-7; 7 nucleotides match TRBD1. Germline CDR1 and CDR2: MNHEY and SVGAGI. V trimming: 6 bases; J trimming: 6 bases; junction bases outside the gene matches: 11. This CDR3 contains 14 residues. The chain's CDR3 is CASSPARGQGEQYF. CDR3 in DNA: TGTGCCAGCAGCCCGGCGAGGGGGCAAGGCGAGCAGTACTTC.

This chain joins TRBV6-5 and TRBJ1-1; maybe TRBD1 (6 bases). CDR3 length: 13 amino acids. V lost 6 bases and J 5 bases, leaving 13 bases between the germline ends. Per germline, CDR1 MNHEY and CDR2 SVGAGI. CDR3 in DNA: TGTGCCAGCAGAAACAGGGATTCGACTGAAGCTTTCTTT. Amino acid sequence: CASRNRDSTEAFF.

This chain uses TRBV6-5 with TRBJ1-1; tentative D call: TRBD1 (5 bases). The CDR3 extends over 15 amino acids. V dropped 2 bases and J dropped 2 bases, with 12 bases sitting between them. Germline CDR1 MNHEY, CDR2 SVGAGI. This CDR3 is CASSYLGRANTEAFF. In DNA, the CDR3 is TGTGCCAGCAGTTACCTCGGCAGGGCCAACACTGAAGCTTTCTTT.

The chain uses TRBV5-8 and TRBJ1-1; TRBD1 is a possible D gene (5 bases). V shed 5 bases and J shed 1 base, with 9 bases lying between them. CDR1 and CDR2 from the germline V gene are SGHTS and YDEGEE. CDR3 size: 13 residues. CDR3 loop: CASSKRGNTEAFF. CDR3 nucleotide sequence: TGTGCCAGCAGTAAAAGGGGGAACACTGAAGCTTTCTTT.

CDR3 in DNA: TGTGCCAGCAGTCCCGGGGAGGACTATGGCTACACCTTC. Its protein is CASSPGEDYGYTF. The rearrangement uses TRBV6-5 and TRBJ1-2; D gene uncertain. Deletions cut 5 bases from V and 3 bases from J, with 10 bases between. The CDR3 spans 13 residues. Germline loops: CDR1 MNHEY, CDR2 SVGAGI.

The chain links TRBV2 to TRBJ1-2; 7 nucleotides line up with TRBD1. J gave up 5 bases and V 3 bases, and 6 bases lay outside the gene matches. CDR3 length equals 14 residues. CDR1 is SNHLY and CDR2 is FYNNEI in the germline V gene. CDR3 sequence reads: CASSDNDREYGYTF. CDR3 nucleotides: TGTGCCAGCAGTGATAATGACAGGGAGTATGGCTACACCTTC.

The chain links TRBV10-2 to TRBJ2-4; weak D call: TRBD1 (6 bases). The germline gives CDR1 WSHSY, CDR2 SAAADI. The CDR3 is 15 residues long. With 3 bases removed from V and 8 bases from J, the gap between germline ends came to 17 bases. This CDR3 is CASSEWGQTSDIQYF. CDR3 DNA: TGCGCCAGCAGTGAATGGGGGCAAACAAGCGACATTCAGTACTTC.

J is TRBJ1-1 and V is TRBV5-5, with a possible D match to TRBD1 (5 bases). V was clipped by 0 bases and J by 2 bases, with 8 bases between them. The CDR3 length is 14 residues. Germline CDR1 reads SGHKS; CDR2 reads YYEKEE (reference sequence). In DNA, the CDR3 is TGTGCCAGCAGCTTGGGAGGGGCTAACACTGAAGCTTTCTTT. Its protein is CASSLGGANTEAFF.

V and J are TRBV4-1 and TRBJ1-2; a weak D match, TRBD1 (5 bases). V was shortened by 4 bases and J by 4 bases, with 16 bases between the two germline ends. The CDR3 contains 15 residues. CDR1 and CDR2 (germline): MGHRA, YSYEKL. The CDR3 protein is CASSPIGASPYGYTF. For the CDR3, the DNA is TGCGCCAGCAGCCCAATAGGGGCCTCCCCCTATGGCTACACCTTC.

The V call is TRBV3-1 (or the pseudogene TRBV3-2), the J call TRBJ2-7; 7 bases map to TRBD2. The CDR3 consists of 19 residues. The germline gives CDR1 LGHDT, CDR2 YNNKEL (reference sequence). V lost 0 bases, J lost 1 base, and 15 bases stayed unmatched. The CDR3 DNA reads as TGTGCCAGCAGCCAAGAAAGCGGGAAAAGACAGTCCGTTTCCTACGAGCAGTACGTC. This encodes CASSQESGKRQSVSYEQYV.

The chain carries TRBV7-9 and TRBJ2-2; 8 bases match TRBD1. The J segment lost 4 bases and the V segment lost 6 bases, leaving 7 bases of the junction unmatched. This CDR3 region has 15 residues. Per the germline V gene, CDR1 is SEHNR and CDR2 is FQNEAQ (reference sequence). CDR3 region: CASRRTGKTTGELFF. In DNA, the CDR3 is TGTGCCAGCAGGAGGACAGGGAAGACCACCGGGGAGCTGTTTTTT.

The CDR3 DNA sequence: TGTGCCAGCAGCGTAACTAGCGGGGGGCCAGATACGCAGTATTTT. This encodes CASSVTSGGPDTQYF. The chain recombines TRBV7-9 with TRBJ2-3; 12 bases line up with TRBD2. Germline trimming cut 5 bases from V and 4 bases from J; bases unmatched to any gene: 4. This CDR3 comprises 15 residues. Looked up from germline, CDR1 is SEHNR and CDR2 is FQNEAQ (reference sequence).

In this sample, this clone turned up once. The V gene is TRBV9, the J gene TRBJ2-1; a weak D match, TRBD1 (6 bases). The V end lost 4 bases, the J end lost 4 bases, and 12 bases lay between the germline ends. Germline values: CDR1 SGDLS, CDR2 YYNGEE. The CDR3 consists of 14 residues. For the CDR3, the DNA is TGTGCCAGCAGCCCCCGGACAGCTTACAATGAGCAGTTCTTC. It codes for CASSPRTAYNEQFF.

This sequence joins TRBV5-1 and TRBJ2-7, with 7 bases identical to TRBD1. Germline assignment: CDR1 SGHRS and CDR2 YFSETQ. With 4 bases clipped from V and 0 bases from J, the junction kept 7 bases outside the gene matches. The CDR3 runs to 15 residues. CDR3 coding DNA: TGCGCCAGCAGCCTACGGGACAGACACTCCTACGAGCAGTACGTC. This codes for CASSLRDRHSYEQYV.